This T cell receptor (beta chain) appears in the sequencing data of a study of blood T cells in healthy people across ages. Together with a sample-barcoded 5' primer, a J-beta primer mix was included in a second PCR lasting roughly 6 to 12 cycles. Tags on each cDNA molecule came from a template-switch adaptor with 12 random nucleotides. TCRdb re-analysed the 5' RACE reads in MiXCR, keeping a single row per CDR3 protein. Of 950,000 to 1,200,000 distinct CDR3 sequences listed, more than 30% are singletons. Per the germline V gene, CDR1 is DFQATT and CDR2 is SNEGSKA (reference sequence). The CDR3 consists of 13 residues. Between the trimmed V and J ends, which lost 2 bases and 3 bases, there was a span of 10 bases.

The source material was blood. This sequence originates from a man between 18 and 29 years old in good health. The chain employs TRBV20-1 and TRBJ1-1; D unresolved. The CDR3 bases are TGCAGTGCTAGAAAACGGCCCGACACTGAAGCTTTCTTT. This sequence encodes CSARKRPDTEAFF.